This TCR beta chain was identified during a study of blood T cells in healthy people across ages. The wider study: About one barcoded beta molecule per two T cells was captured by template switching.

A second PCR, run for about 6 to 12 cycles, used a sample-barcoded 5' primer plus a J-beta primer mix. TCRdb re-called the 5' RACE reads with MiXCR, one entry per CDR3 protein. Of around 670,000 distinct CDR3 sequences listed, around 31% were seen once; the top ten hold more than 15%. V was trimmed by 1 base and J by 3 bases, leaving 8 bases between them. Per germline, CDR1 SGHRS and CDR2 YFSETQ. The CDR3 contains 14 residues. This clonotype was counted at least ten times. The clonotype comes from a woman older than 75 in good health. The material sequenced was blood. The chain combines TRBV5-1 with TRBJ2-1; D is possibly TRBD2 (5 bases). The CDR3 DNA reads as TGCGCCAGCAGCTTGTCGGGGTACTACAATGAGCAGTTCTTC. Translated, it gives CASSLSGYYNEQFF.